The source of this T cell receptor (beta chain) is a study of response to subunit inactivated influenza vaccine. The CDR3 runs 12 residues. V was shortened by 3 bases and J by 5 bases, with 8 bases between the two germline ends. This clonotype was seen a handful of times. TCRdb fed the RT-PCR reads into MiXCR, producing one record per CDR3 protein. The sample has 290,000 or so distinct CDR3 sequences, 20% to 25% seen once. This chain joins TRBV12-3 or TRBV12-4 and TRBJ2-7; tentatively, D is TRBD1 or TRBD2 (5 bases each). Sequences were derived from PBMCs from blood, sampled 21 months after vaccination. This TCR came from a man aged 45-69 years who received an inactivated influenza vaccine. The CDR3 DNA reads as TGTGCCAGCAGTTTGGGACCGGACGAGCAGTACTTC. It codes for CASSLGPDEQYF.